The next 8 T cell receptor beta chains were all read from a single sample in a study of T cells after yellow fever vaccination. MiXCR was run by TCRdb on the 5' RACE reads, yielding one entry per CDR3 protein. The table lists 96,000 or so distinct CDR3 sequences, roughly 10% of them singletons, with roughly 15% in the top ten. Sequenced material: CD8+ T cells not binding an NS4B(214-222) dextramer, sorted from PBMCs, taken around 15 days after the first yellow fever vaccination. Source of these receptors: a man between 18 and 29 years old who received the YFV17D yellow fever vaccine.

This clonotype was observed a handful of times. CDR3 residues: CASSYFGSSYNEQFF. The DNA for the CDR3 is TGTGCCAGCAGTTACTTTGGGTCCTCCTACAATGAGCAGTTCTTC. The chain combines TRBV6-5 with TRBJ2-1; the D is unclear. Germline V CDR1 and CDR2: MNHEY, SVGAGI. Trimming shortened V by 1 base and J by 0 bases, and 7 bases separated the two germline ends. The CDR3 contains 15 residues.

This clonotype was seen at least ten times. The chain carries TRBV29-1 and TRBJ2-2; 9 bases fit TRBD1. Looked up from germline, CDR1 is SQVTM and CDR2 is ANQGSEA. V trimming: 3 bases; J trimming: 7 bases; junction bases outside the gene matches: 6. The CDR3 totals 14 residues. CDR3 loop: CSVEGGQGIGELFF. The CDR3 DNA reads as TGCAGCGTTGAGGGGGGACAGGGCATCGGGGAGCTGTTTTTT.

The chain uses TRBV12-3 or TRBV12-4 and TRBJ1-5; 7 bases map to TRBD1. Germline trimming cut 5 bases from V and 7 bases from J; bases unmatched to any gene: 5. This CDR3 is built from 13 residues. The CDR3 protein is CASSLATGQPQHF. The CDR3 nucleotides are TGTGCCAGCAGTCTCGCGACAGGGCAGCCCCAGCATTTT.

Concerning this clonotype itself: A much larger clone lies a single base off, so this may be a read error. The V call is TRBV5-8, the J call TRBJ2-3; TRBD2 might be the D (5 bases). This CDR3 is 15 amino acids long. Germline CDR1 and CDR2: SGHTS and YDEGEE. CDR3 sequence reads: CASSPGGGGPDAQYF. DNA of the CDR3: TGTGCCAGCAGCCCCGGAGGAGGCGGGCCAGATGCGCAGTATTTT.

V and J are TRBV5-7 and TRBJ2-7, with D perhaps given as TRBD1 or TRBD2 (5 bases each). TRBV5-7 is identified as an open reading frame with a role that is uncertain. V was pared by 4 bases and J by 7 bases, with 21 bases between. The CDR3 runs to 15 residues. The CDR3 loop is CASSPGAELMWEQYF. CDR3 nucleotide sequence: TGTGCCAGCAGCCCCGGGGCCGAGTTAATGTGGGAGCAGTACTTC.

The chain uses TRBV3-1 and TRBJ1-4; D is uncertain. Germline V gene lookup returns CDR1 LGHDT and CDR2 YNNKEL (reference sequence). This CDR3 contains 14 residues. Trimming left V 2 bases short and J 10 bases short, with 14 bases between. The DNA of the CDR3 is TGTGCCAGCAGCCAAATAGTGTCAGCCCCAAAACTGTTTTTT. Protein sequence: CASSQIVSAPKLFF.

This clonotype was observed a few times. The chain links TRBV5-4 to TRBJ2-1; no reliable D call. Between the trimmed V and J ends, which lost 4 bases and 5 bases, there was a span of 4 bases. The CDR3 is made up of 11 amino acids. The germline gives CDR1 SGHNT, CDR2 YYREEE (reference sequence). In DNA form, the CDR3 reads TGTGCCAGCAGCGCAGACAATGAGCAGTTCTTC. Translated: CASSADNEQFF.

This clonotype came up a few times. In DNA, the CDR3 is TGTGCCAGCAGCTTAGATGGGCAGGACAATGAGCAGTTCTTC. Protein sequence: CASSLDGQDNEQFF. This sequence joins TRBV11-3 and TRBJ2-1; D gene unclear. The CDR3 has 14 residues. Per the germline V gene, CDR1 is SGHNT and CDR2 is YENEEA. V shed 0 bases and J shed 5 bases, with 8 bases lying between them.